Following are 27 T cell receptor beta chains from one sample sequenced in a study of blood T cell repertoires in COVID-19. The method was immunoSEQ multiplex PCR; TCRdb's version includes in-frame clones alone and lacks a portion of them. The sample shows approximately 220,000 clones, over 80% of them seen only once. Sequenced sample: peripheral blood. Every receptor here comes from a man aged 35-49 years with acute or convalescent COVID-19.

This clone was picked up a small number of times. The chain couples TRBV15 to TRBJ2-2, with D possibly matching TRBD1 (7 bases). Germline V lookup: CDR1 LNHNV, CDR2 YYDKDF (reference sequence). The CDR3 covers 17 residues. Trimming left V 0 bases short and J 4 bases short, with 15 bases between. In DNA form, the CDR3 reads TGTGCCACCAGCAGAGATAATGGAGGGGGCAGCACCGGGGAGCTGTTTTTT. Residues: CATSRDNGGGSTGELFF.

J is TRBJ2-1 and V is TRBV5-1, with 12 bases lining up with TRBD2. Germline assignment: CDR1 SGHRS and CDR2 YFSETQ. Trimming cost V 4 bases and J 7 bases; bases outside gene matches: 12. The CDR3 length is 17 residues. This chain's CDR3 is CASSTTPTSGRGNEQFF. As DNA, the CDR3 is TGCGCCAGCAGCACAACCCCGACTAGCGGGAGAGGTAATGAGCAGTTCTTC.

This chain links TRBV30 with TRBJ2-7, with D maybe TRBD1 (6 bases). The ends were cut back, 2 bases at V and 0 bases at J, with 32 bases in the middle. The length of the CDR3 is 21 residues. Germline loops: CDR1 GTSNPN, CDR2 SVGIG (reference sequence). This CDR3 reads CAWSPRPGDTPGGHSSYEQYF. CDR3 coding DNA: TGTGCCTGGAGTCCGCGACCCGGGGACACCCCCGGCGGTCACAGCTCCTACGAGCAGTACTTC.

The rearrangement uses TRBV19 and TRBJ1-1, with 7 positions matching TRBD1. The germline gives CDR1 LNHDA, CDR2 SQIVND (reference sequence). This CDR3 contains 14 residues. J was trimmed by 4 bases and V by 3 bases; bases with no gene match: 5. This chain's CDR3 is CASSIDRDFTEAFF. The CDR3 nucleotides read TGTGCCAGTAGTATTGACAGGGATTTCACTGAAGCTTTCTTT.

The V and J genes are TRBV27 and TRBJ2-7; 10 bases are a match to TRBD2. Unmatched junction bases numbered 16, after V lost 5 bases and J lost 3 bases. The germline V gene has CDR1 MNHEY and CDR2 SMNVEV (reference sequence). This CDR3 contains 18 residues. CDR3 protein: CASSPRLAGDLLLYEQYF. The CDR3 DNA is TGTGCCAGCAGTCCCCGGCTAGCGGGAGATCTTCTTCTCTACGAGCAGTACTTC.

The chain carries TRBV5-1 and TRBJ2-1; 10 nucleotides align to TRBD2. With V trimmed by 2 bases and J by 8 bases, 7 bases remained unmatched. Germline V lookup: CDR1 SGHRS, CDR2 YFSETQ. This CDR3 region has 15 residues. As DNA, the CDR3 is TGCGCCAGCAGCTTCAAGCTAGCGGGAGCGGATGAGCAGTTCTTC. Encoded protein: CASSFKLAGADEQFF.

The V call is TRBV18, the J call TRBJ2-5; D possibly corresponds to TRBD1 (6 bases). Germline CDR1 reads KGHSH; CDR2 reads LQKENI. This CDR3 comprises 15 residues. The V end lost 3 bases, the J end lost 2 bases, and 13 bases lay between the germline ends. CDR3 sequence (DNA): TGTGCCAGCTCACCCTCGACAGGTAGACAAGAGACCCAGTACTTC. Its protein product is CASSPSTGRQETQYF.

CDR3 amino acids: CASRPQGVGEKLFF. CDR3 sequence (DNA): TGTGCCAGCAGACCACAGGGAGTTGGTGAAAAACTGTTTTTT. The chain employs TRBV25-1 and TRBJ1-4; a weak D match, TRBD1 (6 bases). The V gene's germline CDR1 is MGHDK and CDR2 SYGVNS. The CDR3 is 14 amino acids. With 6 bases removed from V and 7 bases from J, the gap between germline ends came to 15 bases. Full variable domain (outside the CDR3, taken from reference TRBV25-1 and TRBJ1-4): EADIYQTPRYLVIGTGKKITLECSQTMGHDKMYWYQQDPGMELHLIHYSYGVNSTEKGDLSSESTVSRIRTEHFPLTLESARPSHTSQYLCASRPQGVGEKLFFGSGTQLSVL.

The chain carries TRBV28 and TRBJ1-5; no clear D gene. The V and J ends lost 3 bases and 5 bases respectively, with 8 bases between them. Germline V CDR1 and CDR2: MDHEN, SYDVKM. This CDR3 region has 13 residues. The CDR3 coding sequence is TGTGCCAGCAGTTTCTGGAGAGATCAGCCCCAGCATTTT. Amino acids: CASSFWRDQPQHF.

The J gene is TRBJ2-7, the V gene TRBV11-3; D might be TRBD1 (5 bases). The ends were cut back, 0 bases at V and 7 bases at J, with 10 bases in the middle. The germline gives CDR1 SGHNT, CDR2 YENEEA. This CDR3 is 13 amino acids long. The CDR3 DNA follows: TGTGCCAGCAGCTTAGAAGAGGCAGGGGAGCAGTACTTC. Encoded protein: CASSLEEAGEQYF.

J is TRBJ1-5 and V is TRBV6-5, with D uncertain. Germline V gene sequence: CDR1 MNHEY, CDR2 SVGAGI. V was pared by 7 bases and J by 6 bases, with 16 bases between. The CDR3 contains 14 residues. The CDR3 loop reads CASKRDLVTQPQHF. Written as DNA, the CDR3 is TGTGCCAGCAAGCGGGATCTGGTTACTCAGCCCCAGCATTTT.

The chain employs TRBV30 and TRBJ1-6; perhaps TRBD1 as D (6 bases). The CDR3 has 13 amino acids. Per germline, CDR1 GTSNPN and CDR2 SVGIG (reference sequence). The V end lost 0 bases, the J end lost 14 bases, and 14 bases lay between the germline ends. The CDR3 DNA reads TGTGCCTGGAGTGTAGGGGGGGCTTCGACCCTCCACTTT. Translating gives CAWSVGGASTLHF.

The chain carries TRBV5-4 and TRBJ2-5; D gene ambiguous. The CDR3 runs 14 residues. V lost 2 bases to trimming and J lost 5 bases, with 13 bases between them. Germline lookup yields CDR1 SGHNT and CDR2 YYREEE (reference sequence). The CDR3 here is CASSFDRVGETQYF. In DNA, the CDR3 is TGTGCCAGCAGCTTCGACCGGGTCGGGGAGACCCAGTACTTC.

About this clone: The junction does not match germline at one end; this may be a read error. V is TRBV6-1 and J is TRBJ2-1; 7 nucleotides align to TRBD2. The CDR3 sequence is 15 residues long. Germline V gene data show CDR1 as MNHNS and CDR2 as SASEGT. This chain's CDR3 is CASSQASGFYNEQFF. DNA for the CDR3: TGTGCCAGCAGTCAAGCTAGCGGATTTTACAATGAGCAGTTCTTC.

The chain has TRBV19 and TRBJ1-6; 7 nucleotides line up with TRBD1. This CDR3 is built from 15 residues. V was pared by 5 bases and J by 9 bases, with 10 bases of the junction left unmatched. Germline V gene sequence: CDR1 LNHDA, CDR2 SQIVND (reference sequence). The CDR3 protein is CASSLTTGSGSPLHF. For the CDR3, the DNA is TGTGCCAGTAGTTTGACGACAGGGTCTGGTTCACCCCTCCACTTT.

V is TRBV19 and J is TRBJ1-2; 7 bases agree with TRBD1. The CDR3 totals 14 residues. Germline V gene sequence: CDR1 LNHDA, CDR2 SQIVND (reference sequence). The J segment lost 0 bases and the V segment lost 5 bases, leaving 3 bases of the junction unmatched. The CDR3 loop is CASSDRVSNYGYTF. The CDR3 bases are TGTGCCAGTAGTGACAGGGTCTCTAACTATGGCTACACCTTC.

The V gene is TRBV11-3, the J gene TRBJ2-4; 7 nucleotides align to TRBD2. CDR1 is SGHNT and CDR2 is YENEEA in the germline V gene. V was clipped by 5 bases and J by 6 bases; unmatched bases: 7. The CDR3 consists of 14 residues. CDR3 DNA: TGTGCCAGCAGCCCAGGACTAGACATAAACATTCAGTACTTC. Amino acid sequence: CASSPGLDINIQYF.

The chain recombines TRBV11-2 with TRBJ1-1; unclear D gene. Looked up from germline, CDR1 is SGHAT and CDR2 is FQNNGV. The CDR3 totals 14 residues. The V end lost 2 bases, the J end lost 2 bases, and 9 bases lay between the germline ends. The CDR3 sequence is CASSLLTINTEAFF. Here the CDR3 DNA reads TGTGCCAGCAGCTTATTAACTATTAACACTGAAGCTTTCTTT.

This clone was observed at least ten times. The rearrangement links TRBV11-1 to TRBJ2-7, with TRBD1 identical over 7 bases. After removal of 2 bases from V and 4 bases from J, the junction contained 5 bases not matched to a gene. The germline gives CDR1 SGHAT, CDR2 FQDESV (reference sequence). The CDR3 has 14 residues. Here the CDR3 reads CASSLLQGPYEQYF. DNA of the CDR3: TGTGCCAGCAGCTTATTACAGGGGCCGTACGAGCAGTACTTC.

This clone was seen a handful of times. The rearrangement links TRBV2 to TRBJ1-1; D may be TRBD1 (6 bases). Germline loops: CDR1 SNHLY, CDR2 FYNNEI. The CDR3 is 15 amino acids. The V and J ends lost 0 bases and 0 bases respectively, with 8 bases between them. DNA of the CDR3: TGTGCCAGCAGTGAAGCAGCAGGGGTGAACACTGAAGCTTTCTTT. Protein sequence: CASSEAAGVNTEAFF.

The rearrangement uses TRBV3-1 (or the pseudogene TRBV3-2) and TRBJ1-5; D perhaps matches TRBD1 (5 bases). CDR3 size: 14 residues. Between the trimmed V and J ends, which lost 2 bases and 4 bases, there was a span of 9 bases. Germline values: CDR1 LGHDT, CDR2 YNNKEL (reference sequence). The CDR3 reads CASSQRGLNQPQHF. The DNA of the CDR3 is TGTGCCAGCAGCCAACGGGGGTTAAATCAGCCCCAGCATTTT.

This clone was found a few times. The chain carries TRBV6-1 and TRBJ1-2; D is unclear. Germline CDR1 and CDR2: MNHNS and SASEGT. Trimming took 2 bases from V and 7 from J, leaving 11 bases between them. There are 13 residues in the CDR3. CDR3 DNA sequence: TGTGCCAGCAGTGAAATCGGTGTCTCTGGCTACACCTTC. Its protein product is CASSEIGVSGYTF.

The gene calls are TRBV7-9 and TRBJ1-6; the D gene is possibly TRBD1 (6 bases). Trimming left V 1 base short and J 8 bases short, with 15 bases between. The CDR3 is 16 residues long. CDR1 is SEHNR, CDR2 FQNEAQ, per germline (reference sequence). The CDR3 DNA reads TGTGCCAGCAGCTTAGGACGGGGACAACCCGATTCACCCCTCCACTTT. This encodes CASSLGRGQPDSPLHF.

This chain uses TRBV27 with TRBJ1-3, with D possibly TRBD1 on 5 matching bases. Trimming took off 5 bases at V and 4 bases at J, with 18 bases between the two ends. Per germline, CDR1 MNHEY and CDR2 SMNVEV (reference sequence). The CDR3 has 16 residues. For the CDR3, the DNA is TGTGCCAGCAGTCCCTGGGTAGGGGCGGCGGGAAACACCATATATTTT. Encoded protein: CASSPWVGAAGNTIYF.

V usage is TRBV4-3 and J usage is TRBJ1-4, with TRBD1 as a possible D gene (5 bases). This CDR3 comprises 16 residues. V was clipped by 1 base and J by 6 bases, with 15 bases between them. Germline V gives CDR1 LGHNA, CDR2 YSLEER. The CDR3 nucleotides read TGCGCCAGCAGCCAAGCTAAGCAGGGTCTGGATGAAAAACTGTTTTTT. The encoded protein is CASSQAKQGLDEKLFF.

This chain links TRBV3-1 (or the pseudogene TRBV3-2) with TRBJ1-2; D is perhaps TRBD1 (5 bases). This CDR3 is 14 amino acids long. Per germline, CDR1 LGHDT and CDR2 YNNKEL (reference sequence). V lost 4 bases, J lost 4 bases, and 13 bases lay in between. CDR3 nucleotides: TGTGCCAGCAGCCCCGCGGGACTGATCTATGGCTACACCTTC. Its protein is CASSPAGLIYGYTF.

This clone was recorded once. The chain combines TRBV19 with TRBJ1-1; D might be TRBD1 (6 bases). CDR1 is LNHDA and CDR2 is SQIVND in the germline V gene (reference sequence). Trimming took 9 bases from V and 5 from J, leaving 16 bases between them. This CDR3 is 13 amino acids long. CDR3 residues: CASEQGPGTEAFF. In DNA form, the CDR3 reads TGTGCCAGCGAACAGGGACCTGGGACTGAAGCTTTCTTT.